The source of this T cell receptor beta chain is a study of tissue T cells after allogeneic stem cell transplantation. Study findings and constraints: TCR repertoires tracked anatomic similarity, regardless of disease or transplant status.

Time point specified: mouse harvest day 7 after allogeneic transplant. The graft held 10^6 splenic CD5+ T cells and 10^7 T-cell-depleted bone marrow cells. Mice had MHC-mismatched B6 into BALB/c GVHD, sampled day 7 or 14. Assay: immunoSEQ multiplex PCR; the TCRdb copy retains only in-frame clones and omits some. Here the sample spans thousands of clones, approximately 60% being singletons. The V segment lost 4 bases and the J segment 1 base; nucleotides outside the gene matches: 5. The CDR3 has 15 residues. The germline V gene encodes CDR1 NNHDY and CDR2 SYVADS. This clone showed up just a few times. The antigen remains unidentified. These gene names are mouse names. The read finishes 1 residue shy of the CDR3 end, and the germline J gene is used to complete it.

The receptor's source is a female BALB/c mouse given C57BL/6 T cells with graft-versus-host disease after an allogeneic hematopoietic cell transplant. The rearrangement uses TRBV13-3 and TRBJ2-5, with 8 bases identical to TRBD2. The sample was gut tissue. The CDR3 spells CASSPDWGYQDTQYF. The sequenced part of the CDR3 DNA is TGTGCCAGCAGTCCTGACTGGGGCTACCAAGACACCCAGTAC.